The 23 T cell receptor beta chains below come from one sample, sequenced in a study of blood T cell repertoires in COVID-19. The data were produced by immunoSEQ multiplex PCR, yet TCRdb's version contains in-frame clones alone and is incomplete. There are under 300,000 clones in the sample; just under 85% occur only once, and roughly 6.4% lies in the top ten. Specimen: peripheral blood. These TCRs come from a woman between 55 and 75 years old with active or convalescent COVID-19.

The chain recombines TRBV29-1 with TRBJ1-1; tentative D call: TRBD1 (5 bases). The CDR3 covers 14 residues. The germline V gene has CDR1 SQVTM and CDR2 ANQGSEA. Trimming left V 7 bases short and J 7 bases short, with 22 bases between. The CDR3 is CSGKTGGSRGEAFF. The CDR3 coding sequence is TGCAGCGGCAAAACGGGAGGCTCGAGGGGTGAAGCTTTCTTT.

The chain couples TRBV7-9 to TRBJ1-1, with 9 positions matching TRBD1. Germline CDR1 SEHNR, CDR2 FQNEAQ (reference sequence). CDR3 length equals 15 residues. The trim removed 5 bases at V and 7 bases at J, leaving 11 bases unmatched. Here the CDR3 DNA reads TGTGCCAGCAGCCCCAGACAGGGGGATTTAGTTGAAGCTTTCTTT. This codes for CASSPRQGDLVEAFF.

This chain links TRBV5-6 with TRBJ2-3, with D perhaps matching TRBD2 (7 bases). CDR3 length: 18 residues. Germline assignment: CDR1 SGHDT and CDR2 YYEEEE. V lost 4 bases and J 2 bases, leaving 23 bases between the germline ends. The CDR3 here is CASSAEGGAGASTDTQYF. The CDR3 DNA reads as TGTGCCAGCAGCGCCGAGGGGGGTGCGGGGGCCTCCACAGATACGCAGTATTTT.

The gene calls are TRBV30 and TRBJ2-7, with 8 bases identical to TRBD2. The CDR3 sequence is 14 residues long. The germline CDR1 and CDR2 sequences are GTSNPN and SVGIG (reference sequence). The trim removed 1 base at V and 4 bases at J, leaving 6 bases unmatched. CDR3 in amino acids: CAWSEGLAGYEQYF. For the CDR3, the DNA is TGTGCCTGGAGTGAAGGGCTAGCGGGTTACGAGCAGTACTTC.

The gene calls are TRBV24-1 and TRBJ1-1, with 8 bases aligning to TRBD1. CDR1 is KGHDR, CDR2 SFDVKD, per germline. This CDR3 comprises 14 residues. V lost 7 bases, J lost 3 bases, and 6 bases stayed unmatched. This CDR3 reads CATRSTGVDTEAFF. CDR3 bases: TGTGCCACCAGGTCGACAGGGGTGGACACTGAAGCTTTCTTT.

CDR3 region: CAIMDSNNSPLHF. The CDR3 region has the DNA TGTGCCATAATGGACAGTAATAATTCACCCCTCCACTTT. The chain recombines TRBV6-6 with TRBJ1-6, with a tentative D call TRBD1 (6 bases). CDR3 length: 13 residues. V lost 10 bases to trimming and J lost 5 bases, with 12 bases between them. Germline V gene sequence: CDR1 MNHNY, CDR2 SVGAGI (reference sequence).

This chain joins TRBV3-1 (or the pseudogene TRBV3-2) and TRBJ1-4, with D hard to call. The ends were cut back, 0 bases at V and 8 bases at J, with 7 bases in the middle. The CDR3 covers 13 residues. From germline, CDR1 is LGHDT and CDR2 YNNKEL (reference sequence). The CDR3 is CASSQDAGEKLFF. CDR3 coding DNA: TGTGCCAGCAGCCAAGATGCCGGGGAAAAACTGTTTTTT.

This chain links TRBV11-3 with TRBJ2-5, with TRBD2 matching 12 bases. The junction had 7 bases not matched to a gene; V was cut back by 3 bases and J by 5 bases. CDR1 and CDR2 (germline): SGHNT, YENEEA. The CDR3 has 16 amino acids. CDR3 in amino acids: CASSLSSGRARETQYF. The CDR3 nucleotides are TGTGCCAGCAGCTTGTCTAGCGGGAGGGCCCGGGAGACCCAGTACTTC. The full variable domain, rest sourced from reference TRBV11-3 and TRBJ2-5, is EAGVVQSPRYKIIEKKQPVAFWCNPISGHNTLYWYLQNLGQGPELLIRYENEEAVDDSQLPKDRFSAERLKGVDSTLKIQPAELGDSAVYLCASSLSSGRARETQYFGPGTRLLVL.

Regarding this clone: One end of the junction varies from germline; a read error may be responsible. This chain connects TRBV7-7 to TRBJ2-1; no clear D gene. Germline V gene lookup returns CDR1 SSHAT and CDR2 FNYEAQ (reference sequence). This CDR3 contains 13 residues. CDR3 in amino acids: CASSLASNNEQFF. In DNA form, the CDR3 reads TGTGCTAGCAGCTTAGCCAGTAACAATGAGCAGTTCTTC.

The rearrangement uses TRBV7-9 and TRBJ2-1, with D tentatively TRBD2 (6 bases). Germline lookup yields CDR1 SEHNR and CDR2 FQNEAQ (reference sequence). The germline V and J ends were trimmed by 1 base and 11 bases, with 18 bases remaining between them. The CDR3 runs to 15 residues. CDR3 region: CASSLVVGDLPKQFF. As DNA, the CDR3 is TGTGCCAGCAGCTTAGTGGTGGGGGACTTACCCAAGCAGTTCTTC. The complete variable domain, with remaining parts taken from reference TRBV7-9 and TRBJ2-1, reads DTGVSQNPRHKITKRGQNVTFRCDPISEHNRLYWYRQTLGQGPEFLTYFQNEAQLEKSRLLSDRFSAERPKGSFSTLEIQRTEQGDSAMYLCASSLVVGDLPKQFFGPGTRLTVL.

This chain uses TRBV7-2 with TRBJ1-2; D is undetermined. The CDR3 length is 16 residues. Germline assignment: CDR1 SGHTA and CDR2 FQGNSA. Between the trimmed V and J ends, which lost 0 bases and 4 bases, there was a span of 15 bases. This CDR3 is CASSLAAGDGGYGYTF. The CDR3 DNA follows: TGTGCCAGCAGCTTAGCGGCCGGAGATGGTGGCTATGGCTACACCTTC.

The J gene is TRBJ2-1, the V gene TRBV4-1; the match to TRBD1 covers 7 bases. Germline CDR1 is MGHRA and CDR2 is YSYEKL. The CDR3 spans 12 residues. V shed 5 bases, J shed 6 bases, and the junction held 1 base outside the gene matches. CDR3 residues: CASSNRGNEQFF. The DNA of the CDR3 is TGCGCCAGCAGCAACAGGGGCAATGAGCAGTTCTTC.

The chain is built from TRBV19 and TRBJ1-1; a possible D gene is TRBD1 (6 bases). V gave up 1 base and J gave up 7 bases, with 10 bases separating them. This CDR3 is built from 13 residues. Germline CDR1 reads LNHDA; CDR2 reads SQIVND (reference sequence). CDR3 loop: CASSIVPDSEAFF. In DNA form, the CDR3 reads TGTGCCAGTAGTATAGTCCCGGACAGTGAAGCTTTCTTT.

A few counts support this clone. The chain uses TRBV5-4 and TRBJ2-7, with no clear D. Germline assignment: CDR1 SGHNT and CDR2 YYREEE (reference sequence). The CDR3 runs to 15 residues. Trimming took 4 bases from V and 5 from J, leaving 19 bases between them. CDR3 nucleotide sequence: TGTGCCAGCAGCCTGGAGAGTAGTTTCACCCACGAGCAGTACTTC. This codes for CASSLESSFTHEQYF.

CDR3 coding DNA: TGTGCCAGCGGAAACAGGGGAGTAAGGAATTCACCCCTCCACTTT. Protein: CASGNRGVRNSPLHF. The chain combines TRBV2 with TRBJ1-6; 7 bases match TRBD1. The CDR3 covers 15 residues. J was trimmed by 7 bases and V by 8 bases; bases with no gene match: 11. CDR1 and CDR2 (germline): SNHLY, FYNNEI.

The chain carries TRBV7-9 and TRBJ2-7, with D possibly matching TRBD1 (7 bases). The germline V gene encodes CDR1 SEHNR and CDR2 FQNEAQ (reference sequence). Deletions cut 5 bases from V and 7 bases from J, with 24 bases between. The CDR3 contains 16 residues. This CDR3 reads CASSPWSGGLSGEQYF. The CDR3 DNA reads TGTGCCAGCAGCCCGTGGTCAGGGGGGCTTTCGGGGGAGCAGTACTTC.

The chain joins TRBV6-5 to TRBJ2-2; tentative D call: TRBD2 (6 bases). V lost 6 bases, J lost 4 bases, and 12 bases lay in between. Germline V CDR1 and CDR2: MNHEY, SVGAGI. The CDR3 sequence is 14 residues long. CDR3 nucleotide sequence: TGTGCCAGCAGAAAGCTAGCGTCCACCGGGGAGCTGTTTTTT. Translation gives CASRKLASTGELFF.

Details on this clone: Additional DNA sequences in this sample encode the identical CDR3. J is TRBJ1-1 and V is TRBV3-1 (or the pseudogene TRBV3-2); no clear D. CDR3 length: 13 amino acids. The V end was cut by 1 base, the J end by 4 bases, with 7 bases between. Germline-derived CDR1 and CDR2 are LGHDT and YNNKEL (reference sequence). The CDR3 DNA sequence: TGTGCCAGCAGCCAAGTTCGCGGCACTGAAGCTTTCTTT. Translated: CASSQVRGTEAFF.

The V and J genes are TRBV6-7 and TRBJ1-1; no clear D. TRBV6-7 is designated an ORF whose function remains uncertain. Trimming took off 10 bases at V and 10 bases at J, with 16 bases between the two ends. This CDR3 region has 11 residues. The CDR3 coding sequence is TGTGCCACTCCGAGCGGACGGTCAGCTTTCTTT. Residues: CATPSGRSAFF.

V and J are TRBV6-5 and TRBJ2-5; D call uncertain. CDR1 is MNHEY and CDR2 is SVGAGI in the germline V gene. V lost 6 bases to trimming and J lost 2 bases, with 13 bases between them. This CDR3 has 14 residues. The chain's CDR3 is CASSLFSSQETQYF. CDR3 coding DNA: TGTGCCAGCAGCTTATTTAGCTCGCAAGAGACCCAGTACTTC.

This chain links TRBV2 with TRBJ2-7; D remains ambiguous. In germline, CDR1 is SNHLY, CDR2 FYNNEI. The V end lost 5 bases, the J end lost 5 bases, and 7 bases lay between the germline ends. There are 11 residues in the CDR3. This chain's CDR3 is CASSPYNEQYV. The DNA for the CDR3 is TGTGCCAGCAGTCCATACAACGAGCAGTACGTC.

V is TRBV18 and J is TRBJ1-1; 9 bases are shared with TRBD1. The length of the CDR3 is 13 residues. V dropped 2 bases and J dropped 7; count of bases not matched to a gene: 2. The V gene's germline CDR1 is KGHSH and CDR2 LQKENI. CDR3 in amino acids: CASSPRTGDEAFF. In DNA form, the CDR3 reads TGTGCCAGCTCACCAAGGACAGGGGATGAAGCTTTCTTT.

The chain couples TRBV5-1 to TRBJ1-1; a weak D match, TRBD1 (6 bases). Germline CDR1 is SGHRS and CDR2 is YFSETQ. The V gene lost 0 bases and the J gene lost 1 base, with 16 bases spanning the gap. CDR3 length: 17 amino acids. The CDR3 DNA is TGCGCCAGCAGCTTGGTGGCCCTAACAGGGCAGAACACTGAAGCTTTCTTT. It codes for CASSLVALTGQNTEAFF.